These T cell receptor beta chains were read from a single sample in a study of tumor and adjacent non-tumor tissue in lung cancer. In TCRdb, the multiplex PCR reads were re-called with MiXCR into one record per CDR3 protein. The sample records around 210,000 distinct CDR3 sequences, less than 80% being singletons. Sequencing was performed on lung tumor tissue. The receptors come from a man in his sixties with non-small cell lung cancer. The CDR3 runs from the conserved cysteine through the conserved F or W. D genes are given only for firm matches. Size is stated for part of the rows, as once, few or many counts, or as a class when the clone is expanded.

V gene,J gene,D gene,clone size,CDR3 DNA,CDR3 protein
TRBV11-2,TRBJ2-1,.,.,TGTGCCAGCAGCCACCAAGACGATGTTATGGACAATGAGCAGTTCTTC,CASSHQDDVMDNEQFF
TRBV6-2/TRBV6-3,TRBJ1-2,.,.,TGTGCCAGCAGTTACTCCCCAGGGACGCGGCATGGCTACACCTTC,CASSYSPGTRHGYTF
TRBV6-5,TRBJ2-7,TRBD1,.,TGTGCCAGCAGTTCCGGGACAGTCTTTTACGAGCACTACTTC,CASSSGTVFYEHYF
TRBV5-1,TRBJ2-5,TRBD1,.,TGCGCCAGCAGCTTGGGTATTCGGGACAGCTCCCAAGAGACTCAGTACTTC,CASSLGIRDSSQETQYF
TRBV20-1,TRBJ1-2,TRBD1,few,TGCAGTGCTAGAGGCAGAGGAGGGGGCTGGTCGGATGGCTACACCTTC,CSARGRGGGWSDGYTF
TRBV20-1,TRBJ1-1,.,.,TGCAATGCTAGAGACCTCTTCGTGAACGCTGAAGCTTTCTTT,CNARDLFVNAEAFF
TRBV11-2,TRBJ2-1,TRBD2,.,TGTACCAGCAGGCCAGCGGGGTGGAATGAGCAGTTCTTC,CTSRPAGWNEQFF
TRBV11-2,TRBJ1-3,.,.,TGTGCCAGCAGCTTAGGGTGGGCCGACTCTGGAAGCACCATATATTTT,CASSLGWADSGSTIYF
TRBV5-4,TRBJ1-6,TRBD1,many,TGTGCCAGCAGCCCGGGACAGGGGGCCGGGAATTCACCCCTCCACTTT,CASSPGQGAGNSPLHF
TRBV11-3,TRBJ2-1,TRBD2,many,TGTGCCAGCAGCCGTAGCGGGAGGGCCGCAGGCAGGAATGAGCAGTTCTTC,CASSRSGRAAGRNEQFF
TRBV6-5,TRBJ2-1,TRBD1,few,TGTGCCAGCAGTTACGACAGGGGGGGATATGAGCAGTTCTTC,CASSYDRGGYEQFF
TRBV5-6,TRBJ1-5,.,.,TGTACCAGCAGCTTTGCGGCGGGACGAGACAATCAACCCCAGCATTTT,CTSSFAAGRDNQPQHF
TRBV4-2,TRBJ1-4,.,.,TGTGCCAGCACCCAAGAGACGGGGAGAACTAATGAAAAACTGTTTTTT,CASTQETGRTNEKLFF
TRBV6-6,TRBJ2-2,.,.,TGTGCCAGCAGTCCGGCGGTCGGGGAGCTGTTATTT,CASSPAVGELLF
TRBV29-1,TRBJ2-2,TRBD2,many,TGCAGCGCGCTGACTAGCGGGAGTTACCCCGGGGAGCTGTTTTTT,CSALTSGSYPGELFF
TRBV12-3/TRBV12-4,TRBJ2-1,.,.,TGTGCCAGCTCCATGGCAGTGGGGGGAGACTCATTCTTC,CASSMAVGGDSFF
TRBV30,TRBJ2-7,.,.,TGTACCGGAGGGGGACTCGGGAGCTCCTACGAGCAGTACTTC,CTGGGLGSSYEQYF
TRBV7-9,TRBJ1-6,.,.,TGTGCCAGCAGCTCAGAGAGGACAGCCTTTTCACCCCTCCACTTT,CASSSERTAFSPLHF
TRBV20-1,TRBJ2-5,TRBD1,few,TGCAGTGCTAACCCACAGGGGGAGCAAGAGACCCAGTACTTC,CSANPQGEQETQYF
TRBV11-2,TRBJ2-1,.,many,TGTGCCAGCAGCTTAGAGGCGTTCAATGAGCAGTTCTTC,CASSLEAFNEQFF
TRBV20-1,TRBJ2-2,TRBD2,many,TGCAGTGCTAGGTTCGGGACTAGCGGTAGCACCGGGGAGCTGTTTTTT,CSARFGTSGSTGELFF
TRBV5-1,TRBJ1-1,.,.,TGCGCCAGCAGCTTGACGGGTCAGCGGAATATTGAAGCTTTCTTT,CASSLTGQRNIEAFF
TRBV4-2,TRBJ1-5,TRBD1,once,TGTGCCAGCAGCCAAGATGGTGAGGGGGCTGTAGTGAATCAGCCCCAGCATTTT,CASSQDGEGAVVNQPQHF
TRBV11-2,TRBJ1-2,.,.,TGTGCCAGCAGCTTAGTCCCGGGACGCGGTTCTACTAACTATGGCTACACCTTC,CASSLVPGRGSTNYGYTF
TRBV12-3/TRBV12-4,TRBJ2-1,TRBD1,.,TGTGCCAGCAGTTCACCGGGTACAGGGGGCAATGAGCAATTCTTC,CASSSPGTGGNEQFF
TRBV28,TRBJ2-1,.,.,TGTGTCAGCAGTTCCCCGACAGGAATCTCCTACAATGAGCAGTTCTTC,CVSSSPTGISYNEQFF
TRBV11-3,TRBJ2-1,.,.,TGTGCCAGCAGCTTGAGAGGTTACAATGAGAAGTTCTTC,CASSLRGYNEKFF
TRBV30,TRBJ1-2,.,many,TGTGCCTGGAGTAAGAACAGGCGTAACTATGGCTACACCTTC,CAWSKNRRNYGYTF
TRBV20-1,TRBJ1-1,.,.,TGCAGTGCTCACGCGGGACGGAAAGGGGGGGACACTGAAGCTTTCTTT,CSAHAGRKGGDTEAFF
TRBV5-1,TRBJ1-5,TRBD1,.,TGCGCCAGCAGCACCGGACAGGGAGGTCAGCCCCAGCATTTT,CASSTGQGGQPQHF
TRBV20-1,TRBJ1-5,.,.,TGCAGTGTTAGAGATGATCCAGGGCGTAATCAACCCCAGCATTTT,CSVRDDPGRNQPQHF
TRBV6-6,TRBJ1-6,TRBD1,.,TGTGCCAGCAGTCATGGGACAGTCAGTTCACCCCTCCACTTT,CASSHGTVSSPLHF